Shown below are 21 T cell receptor beta chains from a single sample sequenced in a study of graft-versus-host responses after intestinal transplantation (dated by TCRdb to the early 2020s). Antigen specificity for these receptors is unknown. The meaning of the sample's time point label: cells obtained before transplantation from donor or recipient. Library construction relied on the immunoSEQ multiplex PCR assay. TCRdb obtained this table from immuneACCESS and retained in-frame rearrangements with V and J assigned. These tables miss some clones; where compared with another copy, unresolved V genes account for less than half of the shortfall, and the remainder is unexplained. This sample lists tens of thousands of clones; roughly nine tenths were detected once. The ten top clones hold roughly 0.1% of the sample. Sequences were derived from unstimulated CD4+ T cells sorted from spleen or lymph node cells, sampled before intestinal transplant. The receptors stem from a human donor who received an intestinal transplant.

This clone came up a few times. J is TRBJ2-1 and V is TRBV9; 8 bases align to TRBD1. This CDR3 spans 15 amino acids. Germline values: CDR1 SGDLS, CDR2 YYNGEE. V was pared by 0 bases and J by 7 bases, with 6 bases of the junction left unmatched. The CDR3 sequence is CASSVVDRERNEQFF. In DNA form, the CDR3 reads TGTGCCAGCAGCGTAGTGGACAGGGAGAGAAATGAGCAGTTCTTC.

The CDR3 sequence: CASRQLASGVDTQYF. For the CDR3, the DNA is TGTGCCAGCAGGCAGCTAGCGAGTGGGGTAGATACGCAGTATTTT. V is TRBV7-2 and J is TRBJ2-3, with D maybe TRBD2 (6 bases). The V and J ends lost 6 bases and 5 bases respectively, with 18 bases between them. The germline V gene has CDR1 SGHTA and CDR2 FQGNSA. The CDR3 is 15 amino acids.

The V and J genes are TRBV30 and TRBJ1-2; D remains ambiguous. The CDR3 has 11 amino acids. Looked up from germline, CDR1 is GTSNPN and CDR2 is SVGIG (reference sequence). Trimming stripped 1 base from V and 7 bases from J, with 7 bases between. CDR3 sequence reads: CAWSATSGYTF. The CDR3 nucleotides are TGTGCCTGGAGTGCCACCAGTGGCTACACCTTC.

The CDR3 DNA reads as TGTGCCAGCAGCTTAGCGAGGGGGAGCTCTGGAAACACCATATATTTT. Translated, it gives CASSLARGSSGNTIYF. This chain links TRBV7-2 with TRBJ1-3, with D perhaps TRBD1 (6 bases). V was shortened by 0 bases and J by 0 bases, with 9 bases between the two germline ends. CDR1 SGHTA and CDR2 FQGNSA come from the germline V gene. This CDR3 spans 16 amino acids.

This clone was detected only once. CDR3 amino acids: CASSWPRTSGGSADTQYF. The CDR3 DNA is TGTGCCAGCAGTTGGCCCCGGACTAGCGGGGGTAGCGCAGATACGCAGTATTTT. This chain uses TRBV2 with TRBJ2-3, with 13 positions matching TRBD2. The CDR3 has 18 residues. Germline V gives CDR1 SNHLY, CDR2 FYNNEI. The ends lost 5 bases at V and 4 bases at J; junction bases unmatched: 12.

This chain uses TRBV2 with TRBJ2-3, with 7 bases matching TRBD2. The germline CDR1 and CDR2 sequences are SNHLY and FYNNEI. The CDR3 is made up of 15 amino acids. Trimming at V came to 3 bases and at J to 3 bases, leaving 6 bases not matched to a gene. The CDR3 DNA is TGTGCCAGCAGTGATTCCGGGGGAGGGACAGATACGCAGTATTTT. Translating gives CASSDSGGGTDTQYF.

This chain connects TRBV2 to TRBJ2-4; the match to TRBD1 covers 7 bases. The CDR3 extends over 17 amino acids. From germline, CDR1 is SNHLY and CDR2 FYNNEI. The V segment lost 3 bases and the J segment 0 bases; nucleotides outside the gene matches: 8. CDR3 region: CASSDRTGVLAKNIQYF. The CDR3 region has the DNA TGTGCCAGCAGTGACCGAACAGGGGTTTTAGCCAAAAACATTCAGTACTTC.

The genes are TRBV25-1 and TRBJ2-7, with D tentatively TRBD2 (8 bases). The CDR3 covers 13 residues. Per germline, CDR1 MGHDK and CDR2 SYGVNS. The V end was cut by 3 bases, the J end by 11 bases, with 17 bases between. The CDR3 DNA reads as TGTGCCAGCAGTGATCCCGGGAGGGGGCGAGAGTACTTC. This codes for CASSDPGRGREYF.

The V call is TRBV29-1, the J call TRBJ2-7, with D possibly TRBD1 on 5 matching bases. The CDR3 consists of 12 residues. Germline V gives CDR1 SQVTM, CDR2 ANQGSEA. V was pared by 6 bases and J by 2 bases, with 11 bases between. CDR3 protein: CSVTTETYEQYF. The CDR3 DNA sequence: TGCAGCGTAACGACAGAAACCTACGAGCAGTACTTC.

The V call is TRBV9, the J call TRBJ2-7; 7 nucleotides align to TRBD2. The CDR3 contains 15 residues. Trimming took 0 bases from V and 2 from J; bases not matched to a gene: 5. The germline gives CDR1 SGDLS, CDR2 YYNGEE. The CDR3 region has the DNA TGTGCCAGCAGCGTAGGCCCGGGGACTACCTACGAGCAGTACTTC. This codes for CASSVGPGTTYEQYF.

V usage is TRBV30 and J usage is TRBJ2-7, with D possibly being TRBD2 (5 bases). This CDR3 region has 15 residues. CDR1 and CDR2 (germline): GTSNPN, SVGIG (reference sequence). V dropped 4 bases and J dropped 5 bases, with 21 bases sitting between them. The CDR3 nucleotides read TGTGCCTGGACTCGAGGAGGACTGTCTCCTGACGAGCAGTACTTC. It translates to CAWTRGGLSPDEQYF.

This sequence joins TRBV11-2 and TRBJ2-7, with D tentatively TRBD1 (5 bases). CDR3 length equals 15 residues. Germline CDR1 SGHAT, CDR2 FQNNGV. Trimming pared 4 bases from V and 0 bases from J, leaving 13 bases between. CDR3 region: CASSSRQLSSYEQYF. The CDR3 coding sequence is TGTGCCAGCAGCTCGCGACAGCTCAGCTCCTACGAGCAGTACTTC. Complete variable domain (other parts from reference TRBV11-2 and TRBJ2-7): EAGVAQSPRYKIIEKRQSVAFWCNPISGHATLYWYQQILGQGPKLLIQFQNNGVVDDSQLPKDRFSAERLKGVDSTLKIQPAKLEDSAVYLCASSSRQLSSYEQYFGPGTRLTVT.

The chain joins TRBV19 to TRBJ1-1; 7 bases fit TRBD1. The V gene's germline CDR1 is LNHDA and CDR2 SQIVND (reference sequence). Trimming took 4 bases from V and 5 from J; bases not matched to a gene: 7. The CDR3 sequence is 14 residues long. The CDR3 loop is CASSKAGGTTEAFF. Written as DNA, the CDR3 is TGTGCCAGTAGTAAGGCAGGGGGAACAACTGAAGCTTTCTTT.

This sequence joins TRBV4-3 and TRBJ2-7; weak D call: TRBD1 (5 bases). Trimming shortened V by 4 bases and J by 2 bases, and 15 bases separated the two germline ends. CDR1 LGHNA and CDR2 YSLEER come from the germline V gene. The CDR3 contains 15 residues. The CDR3 region is CASSPQVRAAYEQYF. In DNA form, the CDR3 reads TGCGCCAGCAGCCCCCAGGTCAGGGCTGCCTACGAGCAGTACTTC.

The gene calls are TRBV7-2 and TRBJ2-3; a possible D gene is TRBD1 (5 bases). V was trimmed by 2 bases and J by 6 bases, leaving 15 bases between them. The CDR3 is 15 residues long. Germline loops: CDR1 SGHTA, CDR2 FQGNSA. Here the CDR3 reads CASSLRAGQADTQYF. CDR3 nucleotides: TGTGCCAGCAGCTTACGAGCAGGGCAGGCGGATACGCAGTATTTT.

This clone has only one observation. The chain has TRBV5-1 and TRBJ1-3; perhaps TRBD1 as D (6 bases). This CDR3 comprises 16 residues. Trimming left V 1 base short and J 0 bases short, with 11 bases between. Germline V gene sequence: CDR1 SGHRS, CDR2 YFSETQ. CDR3 loop: CASSLSGQPSGNTIYF. The CDR3 DNA reads TGCGCCAGCAGCTTGTCCGGACAGCCCTCTGGAAACACCATATATTTT.

This clone was observed a single time. This chain links TRBV9 with TRBJ2-1; tentative D call: TRBD2 (6 bases). CDR3 length equals 17 residues. The V gene's germline CDR1 is SGDLS and CDR2 YYNGEE. V lost 0 bases and J lost 0, with 13 bases in between. This chain's CDR3 is CASSVVGGSSSYNEQFF. The CDR3 bases are TGTGCCAGCAGCGTAGTAGGAGGGTCTAGCTCCTACAATGAGCAGTTCTTC.

This chain uses TRBV30 with TRBJ1-2, with a possible D match to TRBD1 (5 bases). CDR1 is GTSNPN and CDR2 is SVGIG in the germline V gene (reference sequence). The V end was cut by 2 bases, the J end by 3 bases, with 19 bases between. The CDR3 is made up of 16 amino acids. Here the CDR3 reads CAWSSFGAPGDYGYTF. The CDR3 DNA reads TGTGCCTGGAGTAGCTTTGGGGCTCCTGGGGACTATGGCTACACCTTC.

The V gene is TRBV5-6, the J gene TRBJ2-7, with TRBD2 as a possible D gene (5 bases). Germline CDR1 and CDR2: SGHDT and YYEEEE. V was pared by 0 bases and J by 0 bases, with 10 bases between. The CDR3 spans 15 residues. CDR3 amino acids: CASSLDAGLSYEQYF. The CDR3 DNA is TGTGCCAGCAGCTTGGACGCAGGACTCTCCTACGAGCAGTACTTC.

The chain is built from TRBV30 and TRBJ2-2; 9 bases are shared with TRBD1. Germline assignment: CDR1 GTSNPN and CDR2 SVGIG (reference sequence). Trimming at V came to 4 bases and at J to 2 bases, leaving 2 bases not matched to a gene. This CDR3 contains 14 residues. CDR3 sequence reads: CAWNRGQNTGELFF. CDR3 nucleotide sequence: TGTGCCTGGAACAGGGGGCAAAACACCGGGGAGCTGTTTTTT. Combining the CDR3 with reference TRBV30 and TRBJ2-2 gives the whole variable domain SQTIHQWPATLVQPVGSPLSLECTVEGTSNPNLYWYRQAAGRGLQLLFYSVGIGQISSEVPQNLSASRPQDRQFILSSKKLLLSDSGFYLCAWNRGQNTGELFFGEGSRLTVL.

This clone was picked up a small number of times. The chain combines TRBV19 with TRBJ1-3, with 8 nucleotides matching TRBD1. Germline CDR1 is LNHDA and CDR2 is SQIVND (reference sequence). The J segment lost 3 bases and the V segment lost 5 bases, leaving 12 bases of the junction unmatched. The CDR3 spans 17 residues. As DNA, the CDR3 is TGTGCCAGTAGTGCCTGGACAGGGTTTAACTTTGGAAACACCATATATTTT. Translating it yields CASSAWTGFNFGNTIYF.